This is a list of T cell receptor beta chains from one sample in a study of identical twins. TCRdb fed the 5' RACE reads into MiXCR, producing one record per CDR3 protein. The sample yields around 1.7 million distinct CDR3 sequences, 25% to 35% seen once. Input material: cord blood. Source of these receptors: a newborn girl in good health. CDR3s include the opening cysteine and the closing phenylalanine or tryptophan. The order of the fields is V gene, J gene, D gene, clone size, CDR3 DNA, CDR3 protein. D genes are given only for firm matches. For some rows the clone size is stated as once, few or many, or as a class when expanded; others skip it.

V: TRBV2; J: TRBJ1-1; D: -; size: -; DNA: TGTGCCAGCATTCTACAACCAAACACTGAAGCTTTCTTT; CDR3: CASILQPNTEAFF
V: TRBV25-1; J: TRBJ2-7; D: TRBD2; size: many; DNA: TGTGCCAGCAGTGAAAGACTAGCGAGCTCCTACGAGCAGTACTTC; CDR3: CASSERLASSYEQYF
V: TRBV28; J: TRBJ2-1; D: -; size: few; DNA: TGTGCCAGCAGCCCTCGGGCGTCGGATGAGCAGTTCTTC; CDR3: CASSPRASDEQFF
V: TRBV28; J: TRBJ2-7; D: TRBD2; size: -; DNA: TGTGCCAGCAGAAATAGCGGGAGCTCCTACGAGCAGTACTTC; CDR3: CASRNSGSSYEQYF
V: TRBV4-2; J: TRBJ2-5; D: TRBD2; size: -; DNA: TGTGCCAGCAGCCAATCAACTAGCGGGGGTTGGTTGGAGACCCAGTACTTC; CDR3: CASSQSTSGGWLETQYF
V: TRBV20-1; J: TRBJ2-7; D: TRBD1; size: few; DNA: TGCAGTGCTAGAAATAGGGGACAGGGGGCCTACGAGCAGTACTTC; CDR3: CSARNRGQGAYEQYF
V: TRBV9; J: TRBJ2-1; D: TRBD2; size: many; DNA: TGTGCCAGCAGCCCCCGACTAGCGGTCAATGAGCAGTTCTTC; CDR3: CASSPRLAVNEQFF
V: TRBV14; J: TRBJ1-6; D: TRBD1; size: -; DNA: TGTGCCAGCAGCCGCCCTTTAACCGGGACAGACAATTCACCCCTCCACTTT; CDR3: CASSRPLTGTDNSPLHF
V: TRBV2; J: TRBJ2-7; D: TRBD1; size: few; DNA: TGTGCCAGCAGTTTAGGGGGCTCGACCTCCTACGAGCAGTACTTC; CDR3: CASSLGGSTSYEQYF
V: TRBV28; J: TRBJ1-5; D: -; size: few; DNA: TGTGCCAGCAGTTCTGCAGGGGCCCTTGGGCAGCCCCAGCATTTT; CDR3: CASSSAGALGQPQHF
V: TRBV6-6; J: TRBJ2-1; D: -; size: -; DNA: TGTGCCAGTGCGCGGGATAGCGCCAATGAGCAGTTCTTC; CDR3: CASARDSANEQFF
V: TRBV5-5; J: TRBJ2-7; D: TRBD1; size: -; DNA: TGTGCCAGCAGCTTTTCGCAGGGGGCTATCTACGAGCAGTACTTC; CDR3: CASSFSQGAIYEQYF
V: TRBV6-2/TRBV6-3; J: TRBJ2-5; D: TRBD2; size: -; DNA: TGTGCCAGCAGTGCCGGGACTAGCATGCAAGAGACCCAGTACTTC; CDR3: CASSAGTSMQETQYF
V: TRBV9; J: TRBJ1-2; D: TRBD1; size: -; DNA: TGTGCCAGCAGCGTAGCTTTTGCGACAGGGATGGGCTACACCTTC; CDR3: CASSVAFATGMGYTF
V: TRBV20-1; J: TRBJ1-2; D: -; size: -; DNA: TGCAGTGCTAAGGGCAGGAACTATGGCTACACCTTC; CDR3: CSAKGRNYGYTF
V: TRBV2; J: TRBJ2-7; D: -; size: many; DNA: TGTGCCAGTAAGGACGAGACCTACGAGCAGTACTTC; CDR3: CASKDETYEQYF
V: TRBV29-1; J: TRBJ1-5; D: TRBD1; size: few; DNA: TGCAGCGTACAGGGGGTAGGTCAGCCCCAGCATTTT; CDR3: CSVQGVGQPQHF
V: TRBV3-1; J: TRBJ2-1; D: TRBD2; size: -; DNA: TGTGCCAGCGGCCAAGACCGGGGGGTGGGTGAGCAGTTCTTC; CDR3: CASGQDRGVGEQFF
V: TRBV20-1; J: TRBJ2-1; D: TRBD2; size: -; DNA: TGCAGTGCTAGGGGGACTAGTAAATCCTACAATGAGCAGTTCTTC; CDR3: CSARGTSKSYNEQFF
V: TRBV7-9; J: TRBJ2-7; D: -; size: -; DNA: TGTGCCAGCAGCTTAGCTCGGGACGCATCCTACGAGCAGTACTTC; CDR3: CASSLARDASYEQYF
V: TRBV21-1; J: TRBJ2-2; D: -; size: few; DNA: TGTGCCAGCCCCAAATCCACGCGGTCGGGGTCGAACACCGGGGAGCTGTTTTTT; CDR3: CASPKSTRSGSNTGELFF
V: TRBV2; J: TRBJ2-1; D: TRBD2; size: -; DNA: TGTGCCAGCATAAACCGGGGGGGGGAGCAGTTCTTC; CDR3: CASINRGGEQFF
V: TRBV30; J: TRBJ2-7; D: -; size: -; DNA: TGTGCCTGGAGTGTCCAGGGGCAATACGAGCAGTACTTC; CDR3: CAWSVQGQYEQYF
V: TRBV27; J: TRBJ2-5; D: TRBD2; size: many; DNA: TGTGCCAGCAGACCCGCGGGAGTCGAGACCCAGTACTTC; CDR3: CASRPAGVETQYF
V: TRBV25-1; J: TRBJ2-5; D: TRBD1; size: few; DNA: TGTGCCAGCAGGGAGACAGGGGAAGAGACCCAGTACTTC; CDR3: CASRETGEETQYF
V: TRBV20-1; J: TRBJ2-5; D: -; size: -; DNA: TGCAGTGCTAGACAGGACGGGGAGACCCAGTACTTC; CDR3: CSARQDGETQYF
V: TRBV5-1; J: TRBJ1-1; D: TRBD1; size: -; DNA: TGCGCCAGCAGCTCCACAGGGGGATCAAGGAACACTGAAGCTTTCTTT; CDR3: CASSSTGGSRNTEAFF